The entry below gives a single T cell receptor beta chain sequence along with its context. Data came from immunoSEQ multiplex PCR; TCRdb stores just in-frame clones and leaves some out. Here the sample spans 380,000 or so clones, approximately 80% being singletons. This sample was taken from a study of blood T cell repertoires in COVID-19. Looking at the study overall: The study drew acute and convalescent COVID-19 samples from the United States, Italy and Spain.

This CDR3 has 15 amino acids. V gave up 2 bases and J gave up 5 bases, with 16 bases separating them. Germline V lookup: CDR1 LNHDA, CDR2 SQIVND (reference sequence). The sequenced sample was peripheral blood. The chain has TRBV19 and TRBJ2-7, with a possible D match to TRBD1 (6 bases). This sequence was found in a human donor with acute or convalescent COVID-19. The donor label of this sample is uncertain. DNA for the CDR3: TGTGCCAGTAGTATACGGGCAGGGGAAGGGGACGAGCAGTACTTC. It codes for CASSIRAGEGDEQYF. Using reference TRBV19 and TRBJ2-7 for the parts outside the CDR3, the full variable domain is DGGITQSPKYLFRKEGQNVTLSCEQNLNHDAMYWYRQDPGQGLRLIYYSQIVNDFQKGDIAEGYSVSREKKESFPLTVTSAQKNPTAFYLCASSIRAGEGDEQYFGPGTRLTVT.